This T cell receptor (beta chain) appears in the sequencing data of a study of cytomegalovirus exposure and HLA in healthy donors. Study-wide points: Accounts indicate the classifier identified cytomegalovirus status with strong specificity and sensitivity. At a 0.05 false discovery rate, a later analysis found about 17,000 TCR beta sequences to be associated with HLA alleles. It was around 160 TCR beta chains that were listed as cytomegalovirus-associated. A highly shared variant cluster was judged a likely technical artifact.

With regard to this clone: Its antigen is not identified. An end of the junction does not agree with germline; a read error may underlie this.

The study ran its PCR with 60 Vbeta and 13 Jbeta primers. The assay was immunoSEQ multiplex PCR, and TCRdb's table has in-frame clones only and misses some. The table for this sample gives 150,000 to 200,000 clones. CDR1 MNHEY and CDR2 SMNVEV come from the germline V gene (reference sequence). The CDR3 runs 15 residues. The chain carries TRBV27 and TRBJ1-2, with no clear D. The sequence was collected from a boy between 10 and 17 years old in good health and CMV-seronegative. Sequenced: PBMCs. The CDR3 reads CASSLGGPLNYGYTF. Here the CDR3 DNA reads TGTGCCAGCAGTTTAGGAGGTCCCCTAAACTACGGCTACACCTTC.